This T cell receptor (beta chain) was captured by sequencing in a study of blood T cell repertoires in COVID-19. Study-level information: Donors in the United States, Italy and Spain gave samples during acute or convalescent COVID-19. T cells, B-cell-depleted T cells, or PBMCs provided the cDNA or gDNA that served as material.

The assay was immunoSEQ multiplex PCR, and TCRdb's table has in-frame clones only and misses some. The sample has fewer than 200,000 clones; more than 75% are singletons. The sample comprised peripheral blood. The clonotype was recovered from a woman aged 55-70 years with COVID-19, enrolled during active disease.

DNA of the CDR3: TGTGCCAGCAGCTCCCGGACAGGGAGGTACGAGCAGTACTTC. Encoded protein: CASSSRTGRYEQYF. The chain is built from TRBV11-2 and TRBJ2-7; the match to TRBD1 covers 8 bases. From germline, CDR1 is SGHAT and CDR2 FQNNGV. This CDR3 spans 14 amino acids. The V segment lost 4 bases and the J segment 4 bases; nucleotides outside the gene matches: 6.